This T cell receptor beta chain was captured by sequencing in a study of shared clonotypes between healthy human individuals. Germline CDR1 SNHLY, CDR2 FYNNEI. The CDR3 totals 15 residues. V lost 6 bases, J lost 3 bases, and 4 bases stayed unmatched. Sorted-subset replicate PCRs used about 200 ng DNA, approximately 30,000 T cell genomes. The method was immunoSEQ multiplex PCR; TCRdb's version includes in-frame clones alone and lacks a portion of them. Here the sample spans 2 million to 2.5 million clones, over 85% being singletons. To note about this clone: Different DNA sequences within this sample yield the same CDR3.

V usage is TRBV2 and J usage is TRBJ2-2; TRBD2 matches at 10 bases. The sample comprised naive CD4+ T cells from PBMCs. Subset noted: CD45RA+ positively selected. This TCR came from a man aged 18-30 years in good health. Some clones in this sample may be carry-over from other donors' samples. CDR3 sequence: CASRGLAGDTGELFF. CDR3 nucleotide sequence: TGTGCCAGCAGGGGCCTAGCGGGAGACACCGGGGAGCTGTTTTTT.